The source of this T cell receptor beta chain is a study of read filtering for tumor transcriptome and immune sequencing. From roughly 390 ng of RNA, a library with molecular barcoded alpha/delta and beta/gamma adaptors was made. TCRdb re-called the reads through MiXCR, storing one row per CDR3 protein. The data show approximately 62,000 distinct CDR3 sequences, approximately 19% seen once. This clonotype was observed at least ten times. The CDR3 is made up of 15 amino acids. V shed 5 bases, J shed 5 bases, and the junction held 10 bases outside the gene matches. The germline V gene encodes CDR1 SGHVS and CDR2 FQNEAQ.

This chain uses TRBV7-8 with TRBJ2-5; 8 nucleotides line up with TRBD2. This receptor was taken from a donor at least 40 years old with multiple myeloma. Sequences were obtained from a population of CD138-negative cells sorted from bone marrow. CDR3 amino acids: CASSLGAGVRETQYF. The CDR3 coding sequence is TGTGCCAGCAGCCTAGGAGCGGGAGTACGGGAGACCCAGTACTTC.